The 29 T cell receptor beta chains reported below all come from one sample, sequenced in a study of control samples from healthy donors and cancer patients. The table came from immunoSEQ multiplex PCR; TCRdb's copy has only in-frame clones and leaves some out. There are about 180,000 clones in the sample; nearly 90% occur only once, and more than 1.3% lies in the top ten. The sample consisted of blood. These receptors all stem from a woman between 50 and 59 years old in good health.

This clone was counted a single time. The V gene is TRBV7-2, the J gene TRBJ2-5, with a weak D call TRBD1 (6 bases). The germline V gene encodes CDR1 SGHTA and CDR2 FQGNSA. V lost 7 bases, J lost 1 base, and 10 bases lay in between. There are 13 residues in the CDR3. Here the CDR3 reads CASTFRGQETQYF. As DNA, the CDR3 is TGTGCCAGCACCTTCAGGGGCCAAGAGACCCAGTACTTC.

CDR3 bases: TGTGCCAGTAGTGTTTACAGGGCCGGAGGTTCACCCCTCCACTTT. Its protein product is CASSVYRAGGSPLHF. The rearrangement uses TRBV19 and TRBJ1-6; D perhaps matches TRBD1 (6 bases). The germline V gene has CDR1 LNHDA and CDR2 SQIVND (reference sequence). V was shortened by 5 bases and J by 9 bases, with 17 bases between the two germline ends. The CDR3 spans 15 residues.

The CDR3 nucleotides are TGCGCCAGCAGCCAAGACAGATTTGGATTGGATACGCAGTATTTT. Translation gives CASSQDRFGLDTQYF. The chain couples TRBV4-3 to TRBJ2-3; D uncertain. Trimming cost V 0 bases and J 6 bases, with 13 bases left between them. Germline loops: CDR1 LGHNA, CDR2 YSLEER. The CDR3 extends over 15 amino acids.

The CDR3 loop reads CASSPTRGGTEAFF. CDR3 nucleotide sequence: TGTGCCAGCAGTCCTACTAGGGGGGGCACTGAAGCTTTCTTT. The chain joins TRBV6-5 to TRBJ1-1; possible D gene TRBD1, 6 bases. V was cut by 5 bases and J by 4 bases, with 14 bases left in between. The CDR3 consists of 14 residues. Germline CDR1 reads MNHEY; CDR2 reads SVGAGI.

The genes are TRBV3-1 (or the pseudogene TRBV3-2) and TRBJ2-4, with a weak D call TRBD2 (6 bases). Germline V CDR1 and CDR2: LGHDT, YNNKEL (reference sequence). V was trimmed by 1 base and J by 2 bases, leaving 15 bases between them. The CDR3 runs 17 residues. The CDR3 coding sequence is TGTGCCAGCAGCCAAGGGGGGGTAGCGGCGCCCAAAAACATTCAGTACTTC. It is translated as CASSQGGVAAPKNIQYF.

This chain joins TRBV15 and TRBJ1-2, with D perhaps TRBD1 (5 bases). The V gene's germline CDR1 is LNHNV and CDR2 YYDKDF (reference sequence). The ends were cut back, 3 bases at V and 4 bases at J, with 9 bases in the middle. The CDR3 extends over 13 amino acids. The DNA of the CDR3 is TGTGCCACCAGCAGTCACGGGGGCTATGGCTACACCTTC. The encoded protein is CATSSHGGYGYTF.

This chain connects TRBV29-1 to TRBJ2-7, with D uncertain. Trimming left V 5 bases short and J 7 bases short, with 18 bases between. This CDR3 is 13 amino acids long. Germline-derived CDR1 and CDR2 are SQVTM and ANQGSEA. The CDR3 DNA reads TGCAGCGTTCTGTCTGGGCGGCCGTTTGAGCAGTACTTC. Translated: CSVLSGRPFEQYF.

The chain employs TRBV4-3 and TRBJ2-6; D gene ambiguous. Trimming took off 0 bases at V and 1 base at J, with 7 bases between the two ends. Germline V gives CDR1 LGHNA, CDR2 YSLEER. The CDR3 loop spans 16 amino acids. CDR3 in amino acids: CASSQDGTSGANVLTF. CDR3 coding DNA: TGCGCCAGCAGCCAAGATGGAACTTCTGGGGCCAACGTCCTGACTTTC.

This chain joins TRBV6-5 and TRBJ1-1; TRBD1 is a possible D gene (5 bases). The CDR3 consists of 14 residues. Germline CDR1 and CDR2: MNHEY and SVGAGI. V gave up 2 bases and J gave up 2 bases, with 9 bases separating them. The CDR3 sequence is CASSYRGINTEAFF. In nucleotides, the CDR3 is TGTGCCAGCAGTTACCGGGGGATCAACACTGAAGCTTTCTTT.

CDR3 sequence: CASRLLAGGGTGELFF. For the CDR3, the DNA is TGCGCCAGCAGACTACTAGCGGGAGGCGGCACCGGGGAGCTGTTTTTT. The chain is built from TRBV10-2 and TRBJ2-2; 12 bases fit TRBD2. This CDR3 has 16 residues. CDR1 is WSHSY, CDR2 SAAADI, per germline. V lost 6 bases and J lost 4; bases outside the gene matches: 6.

This chain connects TRBV5-6 to TRBJ1-2; 7 bases are a match to TRBD1. Losses at the gene ends were 5 bases for V and 2 bases for J; bases not matched to a gene: 9. From germline, CDR1 is SGHDT and CDR2 YYEEEE. The CDR3 is 15 amino acids. The CDR3 reads CASRRGQVLNYGYTF. The CDR3 coding sequence is TGTGCCAGCAGAAGAGGACAGGTATTAAACTATGGCTACACCTTC.

This clone showed up just a few times. This sequence joins TRBV6-2 or TRBV6-3 and TRBJ1-6, with D perhaps matching TRBD1 (5 bases). This CDR3 spans 16 amino acids. V lost 5 bases, J lost 13 bases, and 24 bases lay in between. CDR1 and CDR2 (germline): MNHEY, SVGEGT. The CDR3: CASSRTPVSNSSPLHF. The CDR3 DNA sequence: TGTGCCAGCAGTAGGACACCCGTCTCCAATTCATCCCCCCTCCACTTT.

This clone appeared a single time. The chain has TRBV3-1 (or the pseudogene TRBV3-2) and TRBJ1-2, with D uncertain. The CDR3 loop spans 13 amino acids. V was shortened by 1 base and J by 8 bases, with 11 bases between the two germline ends. Germline CDR1 and CDR2: LGHDT and YNNKEL (reference sequence). The CDR3 here is CASSQVPRYGYTF. The CDR3 DNA is TGTGCCAGCAGCCAAGTGCCCAGGTACGGCTACACCTTC.

This clone was recorded once. The V and J genes are TRBV5-6 and TRBJ1-2; 8 nucleotides agree with TRBD1. Germline-derived CDR1 and CDR2 are SGHDT and YYEEEE. J was trimmed by 4 bases and V by 5 bases; bases with no gene match: 10. The CDR3 covers 15 residues. CDR3 residues: CASREQGVILYGYTF. CDR3 nucleotides: TGTGCCAGCAGAGAACAGGGGGTCATCCTCTATGGCTACACCTTC.

This sequence joins TRBV7-8 and TRBJ2-7; 7 nucleotides agree with TRBD2. The ends lost 1 base at V and 4 bases at J; junction bases unmatched: 16. Germline V lookup: CDR1 SGHVS, CDR2 FQNEAQ. The CDR3 spans 18 residues. The CDR3 is CASSLEPFGAGKFYEQYF. The CDR3 nucleotides are TGTGCCAGCAGCTTAGAACCTTTCGGAGCGGGGAAATTTTACGAGCAGTACTTC.

CDR3 amino acids: CASSPRQGALEQYF. In nucleotides, the CDR3 is TGTGCCAGCAGTCCAAGACAGGGGGCGCTGGAGCAGTACTTC. This chain uses TRBV6-5 with TRBJ2-7, with TRBD1 identical over 10 bases. Per germline, CDR1 MNHEY and CDR2 SVGAGI. Trimming took 5 bases from V and 7 from J; bases not matched to a gene: 8. This CDR3 is 14 amino acids long.

In DNA, the CDR3 is TGTGCCAGCGGGATGACACAGGGAAATAATTCACCCCTCCACTTT. It encodes CASGMTQGNNSPLHF. V gene TRBV6-6 combines with J gene TRBJ1-6, with D tentatively TRBD1 (6 bases). The germline V and J ends were trimmed by 8 bases and 5 bases, with 16 bases remaining between them. The CDR3 runs 15 residues. CDR1 and CDR2 (germline): MNHNY, SVGAGI (reference sequence).

The chain is built from TRBV3-1 (or the pseudogene TRBV3-2) and TRBJ1-1; D unclear. The germline CDR1 and CDR2 sequences are LGHDT and YNNKEL (reference sequence). V gave up 1 base and J gave up 4 bases, with 16 bases separating them. The length of the CDR3 is 16 residues. As DNA, the CDR3 is TGTGCCAGCAGCCAAGGGCCCCCGGGTGGAGGCACTGAAGCTTTCTTT. Translating gives CASSQGPPGGGTEAFF.

The V call is TRBV12-3 or TRBV12-4, the J call TRBJ2-2, with D unclear. This CDR3 is built from 13 residues. Trimming stripped 5 bases from V and 7 bases from J, with 11 bases between. The CDR3 region has the DNA TGTGCCAGCAGTCTCCGGACGGGCGGGGAGCTGTTTTTT. As protein: CASSLRTGGELFF.

The rearrangement links TRBV3-1 (or the pseudogene TRBV3-2) to TRBJ2-1; 9 positions match TRBD1. Germline V CDR1 and CDR2: LGHDT, YNNKEL (reference sequence). The ends lost 2 bases at V and 2 bases at J; junction bases unmatched: 7. This CDR3 is built from 17 residues. CDR3 in amino acids: CASSQYYTGGTYNEQFF. The CDR3 DNA is TGTGCCAGCAGCCAATATTATACAGGGGGCACCTACAATGAGCAGTTCTTC.

The rearrangement uses TRBV3-1 (or the pseudogene TRBV3-2) and TRBJ2-7; TRBD2 matches at 7 bases. Germline CDR1 LGHDT, CDR2 YNNKEL (reference sequence). With 0 bases clipped from V and 2 bases from J, the junction kept 10 bases outside the gene matches. The CDR3 extends over 17 amino acids. CDR3 in amino acids: CASSQDRSGTLPYEQYF. The CDR3 nucleotides read TGTGCCAGCAGCCAAGATCGGAGCGGGACCCTTCCCTACGAGCAGTACTTC.

This rearrangement joins TRBV28 to TRBJ2-3; D is perhaps TRBD2 (5 bases). The CDR3 runs 14 residues. The germline CDR1 and CDR2 sequences are MDHEN and SYDVKM. Trimming removed 6 bases at V and 4 bases at J, with 14 bases between. CDR3 bases: TGTGCCAGCAGGTGGCAGGCGGGCCCAGATACGCAGTATTTT. It codes for CASRWQAGPDTQYF.

This chain links TRBV5-4 with TRBJ1-4; D perhaps matches TRBD1 (5 bases). V lost 4 bases to trimming and J lost 0 bases, with 10 bases between them. Looked up from germline, CDR1 is SGHNT and CDR2 is YYREEE (reference sequence). There are 15 residues in the CDR3. CDR3 sequence (DNA): TGTGCCAGCAGCGGCGACAGTGCAACTAATGAAAAACTGTTTTTT. Residues: CASSGDSATNEKLFF. The complete variable domain, with remaining parts taken from reference TRBV5-4 and TRBJ1-4, reads ETGVTQSPTHLIKTRGQQVTLRCSSQSGHNTVSWYQQALGQGPQFIFQYYREEENGRGNFPPRFSGLQFPNYSSELNVNALELDDSALYLCASSGDSATNEKLFFGSGTQLSVL.

This clone was recorded once. This chain links TRBV4-2 with TRBJ1-4, with D unclear. The germline gives CDR1 LGHNA, CDR2 YNFKEQ. With 0 bases removed from V and 8 bases from J, the gap between germline ends came to 13 bases. The CDR3 loop spans 15 amino acids. The CDR3 sequence is CASSQEYFKEEKLFF. Written as DNA, the CDR3 is TGTGCCAGCAGCCAAGAATATTTTAAGGAAGAAAAACTGTTTTTT.

The rearrangement joins TRBV7-2 to TRBJ1-1; a weak D match, TRBD1 (6 bases). V lost 6 bases, J lost 1 base, and 12 bases lay in between. This CDR3 comprises 14 residues. Germline values: CDR1 SGHTA, CDR2 FQGNSA. Here the CDR3 DNA reads TGTGCCAGCAGGCCAGGGGAGACGAACACTGAAGCTTTCTTT. It encodes CASRPGETNTEAFF.

The chain couples TRBV2 to TRBJ1-6; D not resolved. Trimming took off 4 bases at V and 6 bases at J, with 13 bases between the two ends. The CDR3 is 15 amino acids. Germline-derived CDR1 and CDR2 are SNHLY and FYNNEI. In DNA form, the CDR3 reads TGTGCCAGCAGTGTGTCAATGATTCCTAATTCACCCCTCCACTTT. Amino acid sequence: CASSVSMIPNSPLHF. The full variable domain, in which reference TRBV2 and TRBJ1-6 provide the parts outside the CDR3, is EPEVTQTPSHQVTQMGQEVILRCVPISNHLYFYWYRQILGQKVEFLVSFYNNEISEKSEIFDDQFSVERPDGSNFTLKIRSTKLEDSAMYFCASSVSMIPNSPLHFGNGTRLTVT.

V and J are TRBV4-2 and TRBJ1-2, with D unresolved. Between the trimmed V and J ends, which lost 1 base and 5 bases, there was a span of 5 bases. CDR3 length: 12 residues. Looked up from germline, CDR1 is LGHNA and CDR2 is YNFKEQ. The CDR3 DNA reads as TGTGCCAGCAGCCAAGGGGATTATGGCTACACCTTC. The encoded protein is CASSQGDYGYTF.

This clone appeared once. This chain joins TRBV2 and TRBJ2-2, with TRBD2 matching 8 bases. CDR1 is SNHLY, CDR2 FYNNEI, per germline. This CDR3 comprises 15 residues. The V and J ends lost 5 bases and 6 bases, in that order; junction bases with no gene match: 8. CDR3 coding DNA: TGTGCCAGCAGTCGGGCGGGAGGTTCGGCCGGGGAGCTGTTTTTT. Its protein is CASSRAGGSAGELFF.

The chain uses TRBV7-2 and TRBJ2-4; the D gene is possibly TRBD2 (5 bases). Trimming took 5 bases from V and 7 from J, leaving 18 bases between them. Germline CDR1 is SGHTA and CDR2 is FQGNSA. CDR3 length equals 15 residues. The CDR3 nucleotides read TGTGCCAGCAGCCCCTCGGGGTCGAGGAAGAACATTCAGTACTTC. It yields the protein CASSPSGSRKNIQYF.